The clone carrying this TCR beta chain was seen ten or more times. CDR3 size: 16 residues. Per germline, CDR1 SGHTA and CDR2 FQGNSA. V gave up 3 bases and J gave up 4 bases; unmatched junction bases: 10. Using its own MiXCR run on the reads, TCRdb lists one record per CDR3 protein. Among some 400,000 distinct CDR3 sequences listed, 25% to 40% were seen once. These data belong to a study of T cell repertoires in cytomegalovirus infection. The V and J genes are TRBV7-2 and TRBJ2-7; TRBD1 matches 9 bases. The sequenced material came from PBMCs. This TCR derives from a human donor in good health (CMV status not recorded). Some clones in this sample may be carry-over from other donors' samples. The DNA for the CDR3 is TGTGCCAGCAGCTTCGGGACAGGGAAGGGGGGGTACGAGCAGTACTTC. It is translated as CASSFGTGKGGYEQYF.